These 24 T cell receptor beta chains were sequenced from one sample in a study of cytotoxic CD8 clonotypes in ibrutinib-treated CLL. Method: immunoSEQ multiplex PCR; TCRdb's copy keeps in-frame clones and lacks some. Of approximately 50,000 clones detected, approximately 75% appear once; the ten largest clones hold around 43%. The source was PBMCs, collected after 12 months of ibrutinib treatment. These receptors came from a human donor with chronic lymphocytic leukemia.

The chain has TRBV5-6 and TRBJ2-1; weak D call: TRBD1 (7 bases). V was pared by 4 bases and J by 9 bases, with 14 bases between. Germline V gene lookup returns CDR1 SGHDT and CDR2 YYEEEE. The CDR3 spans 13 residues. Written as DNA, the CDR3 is TGTGCCAGCAGCGCGGGGACAGCCAGTGAGCAGTTCTTC. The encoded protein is CASSAGTASEQFF.

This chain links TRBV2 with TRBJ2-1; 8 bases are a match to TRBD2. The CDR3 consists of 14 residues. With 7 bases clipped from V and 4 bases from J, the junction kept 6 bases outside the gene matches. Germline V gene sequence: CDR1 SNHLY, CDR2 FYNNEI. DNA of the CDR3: TGTGCCAGCATCGGGGCTAGCGGGTACAATGAGCAGTTCTTC. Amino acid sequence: CASIGASGYNEQFF.

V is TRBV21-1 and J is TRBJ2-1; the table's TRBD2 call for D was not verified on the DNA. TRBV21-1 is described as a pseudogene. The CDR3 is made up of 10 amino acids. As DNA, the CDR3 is TGCAGCGTAATAGCGGGAGAGCAGTTCTTC. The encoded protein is CSVIAGEQFF.

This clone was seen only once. Here the CDR3 reads CASSLRTSGGNTGELFF. The DNA of the CDR3 is TGTGCCAGCAGCCTGAGGACTAGCGGGGGAAACACCGGGGAGCTGTTTTTT. The chain uses TRBV5-4 and TRBJ2-2, with 13 bases aligning to TRBD2. The CDR3 loop spans 17 amino acids. The V segment lost 4 bases and the J segment 2 bases; nucleotides outside the gene matches: 5. Germline CDR1 SGHNT, CDR2 YYREEE (reference sequence).

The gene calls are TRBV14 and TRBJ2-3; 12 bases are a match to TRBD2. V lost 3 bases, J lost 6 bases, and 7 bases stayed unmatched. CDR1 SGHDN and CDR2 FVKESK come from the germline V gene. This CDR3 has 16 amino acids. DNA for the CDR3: TGTGCCAGCAGCCAGCGACTAGCGGGAGATTCCGATACGCAGTATTTT. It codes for CASSQRLAGDSDTQYF.

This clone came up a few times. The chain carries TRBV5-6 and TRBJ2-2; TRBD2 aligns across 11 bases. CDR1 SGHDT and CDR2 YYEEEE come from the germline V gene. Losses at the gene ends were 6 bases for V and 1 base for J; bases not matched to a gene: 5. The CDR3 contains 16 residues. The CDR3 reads CASTPGLAENTGELFF. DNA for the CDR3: TGTGCCAGCACACCGGGACTAGCGGAGAACACCGGGGAGCTGTTTTTT.

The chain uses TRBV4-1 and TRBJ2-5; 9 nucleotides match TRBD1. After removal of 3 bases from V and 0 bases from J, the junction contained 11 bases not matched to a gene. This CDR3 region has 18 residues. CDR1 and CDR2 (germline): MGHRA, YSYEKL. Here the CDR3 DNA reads TGCGCCAGCAGCCATCCCTCAAGGACAGGGGTGAACCAAGAGACCCAGTACTTC. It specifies CASSHPSRTGVNQETQYF.

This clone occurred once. CDR3 nucleotide sequence: TGTGCCAGCTCTTCGGGACTAGCGGGAGGAACGCAGTATTTT. Translation: CASSSGLAGGTQYF. The V call is TRBV18, the J call TRBJ2-3, with 15 bases aligning to TRBD2. Germline CDR1 is KGHSH and CDR2 is LQKENI. The CDR3 runs 14 residues. V shed 6 bases and J 9 bases; nucleotides not matched to a gene: 4. The entire variable domain, with the rest obtained from reference TRBV18 and TRBJ2-3, is as follows: NAGVMQNPRHLVRRRGQEARLRCSPMKGHSHVYWYRQLPEEGLKFMVYLQKENIIDESGMPKERFSAEFPKEGPSILRIQQVVRGDSAAYFCASSSGLAGGTQYFGPGTRLTVL.

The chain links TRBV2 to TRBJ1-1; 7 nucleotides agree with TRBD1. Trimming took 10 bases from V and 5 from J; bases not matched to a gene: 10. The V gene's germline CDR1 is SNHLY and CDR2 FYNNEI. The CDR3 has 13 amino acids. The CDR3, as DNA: TGTGCCACCTTACTGGAACAGGGGACTGAAGCTTTCTTT. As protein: CATLLEQGTEAFF.

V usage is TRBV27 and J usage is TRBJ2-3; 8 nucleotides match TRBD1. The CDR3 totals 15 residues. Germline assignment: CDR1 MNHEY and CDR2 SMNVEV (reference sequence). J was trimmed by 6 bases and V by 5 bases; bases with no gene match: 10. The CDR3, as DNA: TGTGCCAGCAGTCTAACAGGGGGATGGCTCGATACGCAGTATTTT. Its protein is CASSLTGGWLDTQYF.

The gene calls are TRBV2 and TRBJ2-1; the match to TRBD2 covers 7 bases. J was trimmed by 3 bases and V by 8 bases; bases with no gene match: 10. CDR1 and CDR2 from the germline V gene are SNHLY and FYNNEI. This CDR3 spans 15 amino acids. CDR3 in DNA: TGTGCCAGCGCTGTCGAGGGAGGGATCTACAATGAGCAGTTCTTC. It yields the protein CASAVEGGIYNEQFF.

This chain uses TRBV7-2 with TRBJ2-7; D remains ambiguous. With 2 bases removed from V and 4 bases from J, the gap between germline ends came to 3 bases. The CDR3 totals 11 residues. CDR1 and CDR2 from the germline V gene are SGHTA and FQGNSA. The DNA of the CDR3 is TGTGCCAGCAGCTTACGATACGAGCAGTACTTC. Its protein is CASSLRYEQYF.

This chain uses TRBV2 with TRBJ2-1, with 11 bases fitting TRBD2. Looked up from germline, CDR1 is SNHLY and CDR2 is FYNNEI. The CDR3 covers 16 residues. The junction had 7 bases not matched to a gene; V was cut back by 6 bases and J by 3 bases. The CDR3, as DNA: TGTGCCAGCAGGGACCCGGGACTAGCGGTCTACAATGAGCAGTTCTTC. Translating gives CASRDPGLAVYNEQFF. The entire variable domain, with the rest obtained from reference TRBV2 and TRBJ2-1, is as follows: EPEVTQTPSHQVTQMGQEVILRCVPISNHLYFYWYRQILGQKVEFLVSFYNNEISEKSEIFDDQFSVERPDGSNFTLKIRSTKLEDSAMYFCASRDPGLAVYNEQFFGPGTRLTVL.

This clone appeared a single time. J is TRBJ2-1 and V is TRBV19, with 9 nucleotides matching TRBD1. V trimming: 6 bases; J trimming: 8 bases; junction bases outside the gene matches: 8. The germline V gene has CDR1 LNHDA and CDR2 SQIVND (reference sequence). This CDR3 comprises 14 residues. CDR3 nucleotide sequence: TGTGCCAGTAGGAAACAGGGGGCGCGGTATGAGCAGTTCTTC. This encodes CASRKQGARYEQFF.

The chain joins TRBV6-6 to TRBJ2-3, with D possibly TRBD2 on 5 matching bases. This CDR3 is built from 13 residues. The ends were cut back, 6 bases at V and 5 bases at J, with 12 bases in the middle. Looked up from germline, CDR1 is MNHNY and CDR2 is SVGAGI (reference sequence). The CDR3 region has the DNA TGTGCCAGCAGCCCCCCCGGGGAAGATACGCAGTATTTT. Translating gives CASSPPGEDTQYF.

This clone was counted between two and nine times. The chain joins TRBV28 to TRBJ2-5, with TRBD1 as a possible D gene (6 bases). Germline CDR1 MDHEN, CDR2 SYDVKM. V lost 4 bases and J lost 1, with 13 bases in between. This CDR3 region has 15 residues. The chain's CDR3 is CASSSPRGRQETQYF. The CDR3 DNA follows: TGTGCCAGCAGTTCCCCCAGGGGACGCCAAGAGACCCAGTACTTC.

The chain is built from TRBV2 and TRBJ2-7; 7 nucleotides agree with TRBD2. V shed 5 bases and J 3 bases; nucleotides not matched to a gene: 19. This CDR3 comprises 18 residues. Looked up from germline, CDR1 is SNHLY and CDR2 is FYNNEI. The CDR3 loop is CASSPRDPSGTGVYEQYF. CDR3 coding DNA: TGTGCCAGCAGTCCTCGTGATCCTAGCGGAACGGGCGTCTACGAGCAGTACTTC. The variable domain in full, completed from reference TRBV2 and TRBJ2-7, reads EPEVTQTPSHQVTQMGQEVILRCVPISNHLYFYWYRQILGQKVEFLVSFYNNEISEKSEIFDDQFSVERPDGSNFTLKIRSTKLEDSAMYFCASSPRDPSGTGVYEQYFGPGTRLTVT.

CDR3 region: CATSRGEWGTGELFF. CDR3 coding DNA: TGTGCCACCAGCAGAGGGGAGTGGGGCACCGGGGAGCTGTTTTTT. The chain combines TRBV15 with TRBJ2-2; tentative D call: TRBD2 (5 bases). This CDR3 comprises 15 residues. V dropped 1 base and J dropped 4 bases, with 10 bases sitting between them. From germline, CDR1 is LNHNV and CDR2 YYDKDF (reference sequence).

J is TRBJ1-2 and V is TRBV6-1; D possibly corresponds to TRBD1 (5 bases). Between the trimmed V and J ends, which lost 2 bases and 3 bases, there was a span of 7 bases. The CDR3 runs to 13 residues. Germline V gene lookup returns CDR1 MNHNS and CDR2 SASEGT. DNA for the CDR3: TGTGCCAGCAGTGAAAGACAGCACTATGGCTACACCTTC. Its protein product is CASSERQHYGYTF.

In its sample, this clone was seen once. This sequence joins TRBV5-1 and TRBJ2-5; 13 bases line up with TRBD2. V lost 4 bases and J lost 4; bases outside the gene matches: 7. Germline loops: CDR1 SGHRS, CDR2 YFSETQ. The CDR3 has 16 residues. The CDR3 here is CASSLRRLAGGETQYF. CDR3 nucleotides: TGCGCCAGCAGCCTTCGGAGACTAGCGGGAGGAGAGACCCAGTACTTC.

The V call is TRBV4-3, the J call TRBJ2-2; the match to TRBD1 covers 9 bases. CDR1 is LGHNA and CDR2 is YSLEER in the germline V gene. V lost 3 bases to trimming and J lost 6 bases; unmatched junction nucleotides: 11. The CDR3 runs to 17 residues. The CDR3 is CASSQYKGQGYSGELFF. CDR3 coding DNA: TGCGCCAGCAGCCAGTACAAGGGACAGGGTTATTCCGGGGAGCTGTTTTTT.

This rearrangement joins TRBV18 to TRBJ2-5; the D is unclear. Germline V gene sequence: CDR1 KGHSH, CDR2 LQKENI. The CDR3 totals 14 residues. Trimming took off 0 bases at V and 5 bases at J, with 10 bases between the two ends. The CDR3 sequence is CASSPPGLSETQYF. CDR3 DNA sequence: TGTGCCAGCTCACCACCGGGTTTATCTGAGACCCAGTACTTC.

This CDR3 is CASSQDQGWSGSGGITDTQYF. The CDR3 nucleotides are TGCGCCAGCAGCCAAGATCAGGGGTGGAGCGGGAGTGGAGGGATCACAGATACGCAGTATTTT. The chain joins TRBV4-3 to TRBJ2-3, with TRBD2 matching over 8 bases. V shed 0 bases, J shed 2 bases, and the junction held 19 bases outside the gene matches. Looked up from germline, CDR1 is LGHNA and CDR2 is YSLEER. There are 21 residues in the CDR3.

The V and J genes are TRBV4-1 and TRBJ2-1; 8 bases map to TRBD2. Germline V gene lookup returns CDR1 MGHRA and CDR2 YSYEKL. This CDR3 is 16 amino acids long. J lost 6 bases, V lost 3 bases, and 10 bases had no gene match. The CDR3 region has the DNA TGCGCCAGCAGCCATGCTACTAGCGGCTCGGTCAATGAGCAGTTCTTC. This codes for CASSHATSGSVNEQFF.